Listed here is a single TCR beta chain. Researchers sorted participants into cohorts using their self-reported clinical history. V dropped 5 bases and J dropped 1; count of bases not matched to a gene: 6. The CDR3 has 15 amino acids. CDR1 and CDR2 from the germline V gene are SGHTA and FQGNSA. Generated by immunoSEQ multiplex PCR, the TCRdb table keeps only in-frame clones and is missing some. The repertoire has fewer than 350,000 clones, 80% to 90% of them found once; the top ten carry around 4%. This record comes from a study of blood T cell repertoires in COVID-19. V is TRBV7-2 and J is TRBJ2-5, with 8 bases aligning to TRBD2. The sequenced sample was PBMCs or T cells enriched from blood (not recorded which). The sequence derives from a woman aged 40-49 years with acute COVID-19. The CDR3, as DNA: TGTGCCAGCAGCCCTATGGCGGGGGGCCAAGAGACCCAGTACTTC. Amino acid sequence: CASSPMAGGQETQYF.